Presented here are 25 T cell receptor beta chains from one specimen sequenced in a study of technical replicates of blood from a handful of donors. Clones were sequenced by immunoSEQ multiplex PCR, and TCRdb holds only the in-frame ones, with some missing. In the table there are 95,000 or so clones, 85% to 95% of which are singletons. Specimen: T cells isolated from PBMCs. The origin of the receptors is a human donor in good health.

The chain employs TRBV7-8 and TRBJ1-5; 8 bases align to TRBD1. Germline V gene data show CDR1 as SGHVS and CDR2 as FQNEAQ. V was pared by 5 bases and J by 0 bases, with 6 bases of the junction left unmatched. The CDR3 extends over 16 amino acids. Written as DNA, the CDR3 is TGTGCCAGCAGCCCAGGGGGCAGCAATAGCAATCAGCCCCAGCATTTT. Residues: CASSPGGSNSNQPQHF.

The chain joins TRBV6-6 to TRBJ2-2, with D perhaps matching TRBD1 (5 bases). With 5 bases removed from V and 6 bases from J, the gap between germline ends came to 10 bases. CDR1 is MNHNY and CDR2 is SVGAGI in the germline V gene (reference sequence). This CDR3 has 13 residues. The DNA of the CDR3 is TGTGCCAGCAGTCTCAGGGCGGCCGGGGAGCTGTTTTTT. It translates to CASSLRAAGELFF.

The DNA for the CDR3 is TGTGCCAGCAGCTTGGTAGCGGGAGTATTGCTTGATGAGCAGTTCTTC. It translates to CASSLVAGVLLDEQFF. The chain is built from TRBV5-4 and TRBJ2-1; TRBD2 agrees at 9 bases. CDR3 length: 16 residues. V was pared by 0 bases and J by 8 bases, with 9 bases of the junction left unmatched. The germline V gene has CDR1 SGHNT and CDR2 YYREEE (reference sequence).

This clone has only a few counts. The chain uses TRBV30 and TRBJ1-4; possible D gene TRBD1, 6 bases. V dropped 1 base and J dropped 10 bases, with 13 bases sitting between them. This CDR3 region has 13 residues. Germline CDR1 is GTSNPN and CDR2 is SVGIG (reference sequence). CDR3 DNA sequence: TGTGCCTGGAGTGAACAGGGTTTGGGAAAACTGTTTTTT. This translates into CAWSEQGLGKLFF.

J is TRBJ1-1 and V is TRBV9; TRBD1 is a possible D gene (6 bases). This CDR3 region has 13 residues. Germline V gene data show CDR1 as SGDLS and CDR2 as YYNGEE. V lost 1 base, J lost 3 bases, and 7 bases lay in between. The CDR3 sequence: CASSVTGYTEAFF. The CDR3 DNA reads as TGTGCCAGCAGCGTAACAGGGTACACTGAAGCTTTCTTT.

This chain connects TRBV9 to TRBJ2-2, with D uncertain. The germline CDR1 and CDR2 sequences are SGDLS and YYNGEE. Trimming removed 0 bases from V and 0 bases from J, with 9 bases in between. This CDR3 contains 16 residues. The CDR3 here is CASSVAAETNTGELFF. For the CDR3, the DNA is TGTGCCAGCAGCGTAGCTGCAGAAACGAACACCGGGGAGCTGTTTTTT. The full variable domain, with the rest looked up from reference TRBV9 and TRBJ2-2, is DSGVTQTPKHLITATGQRVTLRCSPRSGDLSVYWYQQSLDQGLQFLIQYYNGEERAKGNILERFSAQQFPDLHSELNLSSLELGDSALYFCASSVAAETNTGELFFGEGSRLTVL.

The rearrangement uses TRBV20-1 and TRBJ2-5; 7 bases are shared with TRBD2. The V and J ends lost 5 bases and 5 bases, in that order; junction bases with no gene match: 2. This CDR3 comprises 11 residues. CDR1 is DFQATT and CDR2 is SNEGSKA in the germline V gene (reference sequence). CDR3 amino acids: CSAPLAETQYF. The DNA of the CDR3 is TGCAGTGCTCCACTAGCGGAGACCCAGTACTTC.

The chain has TRBV6-5 and TRBJ2-7; 10 bases fit TRBD2. Trimming took 1 base from V and 7 from J; bases not matched to a gene: 7. This CDR3 has 15 amino acids. Per germline, CDR1 MNHEY and CDR2 SVGAGI. DNA of the CDR3: TGTGCCAGCAGTTACTTCCCTAGCGGGAGCGGAGAGCAGTACTTC. It codes for CASSYFPSGSGEQYF.

The chain is built from TRBV11-2 and TRBJ1-1; no clear D. CDR1 and CDR2 (germline): SGHAT, FQNNGV. V gave up 5 bases and J gave up 0 bases, with 13 bases separating them. The CDR3 consists of 15 residues. CDR3 sequence: CASSAVTEVNTEAFF. CDR3 bases: TGTGCCAGCAGCGCGGTCACTGAGGTGAACACTGAAGCTTTCTTT.

The chain is built from TRBV27 and TRBJ2-7; TRBD1 matches 9 bases. V lost 5 bases and J lost 3; bases outside the gene matches: 8. This CDR3 is built from 15 residues. Germline CDR1 reads MNHEY; CDR2 reads SMNVEV (reference sequence). The CDR3 region is CASSGDRALVYEQYF. CDR3 nucleotides: TGTGCCAGCAGTGGGGACAGGGCCCTAGTCTACGAGCAGTACTTC.

Regarding this clone: At the DNA level, this CDR3 is encoded by other sequences in the same sample as well. The rearrangement joins TRBV19 to TRBJ2-7; possibly TRBD1 for D (5 bases). V lost 6 bases, J lost 1 base, and 13 bases lay in between. CDR3 length: 14 amino acids. Germline CDR1 LNHDA, CDR2 SQIVND (reference sequence). The CDR3 loop reads CASRQAGYSYEQYF. Written as DNA, the CDR3 is TGTGCCAGTAGACAGGCAGGATATTCCTACGAGCAGTACTTC.

J is TRBJ1-2 and V is TRBV5-1; 11 bases are a match to TRBD1. V was pared by 4 bases and J by 0 bases, with 8 bases of the junction left unmatched. CDR1 and CDR2 from the germline V gene are SGHRS and YFSETQ. There are 17 residues in the CDR3. The CDR3 DNA sequence: TGCGCCAGCAGCCCGGGACAGGGGGTTATAGCTAACTATGGCTACACCTTC. This codes for CASSPGQGVIANYGYTF.

V and J are TRBV27 and TRBJ1-3, with D hard to call. The CDR3 has 14 amino acids. With 5 bases removed from V and 2 bases from J, the gap between germline ends came to 10 bases. Per the germline V gene, CDR1 is MNHEY and CDR2 is SMNVEV (reference sequence). The CDR3 DNA reads TGTGCCAGCAGTCCGAGGGCCACTGGAAACACCATATATTTT. Translation: CASSPRATGNTIYF.

The chain links TRBV27 to TRBJ2-5; no clear D gene. The CDR3 loop spans 13 amino acids. Germline V gene sequence: CDR1 MNHEY, CDR2 SMNVEV (reference sequence). Trimming pared 3 bases from V and 1 base from J, leaving 6 bases between. The CDR3 DNA sequence: TGTGCCAGCAGTTTGGGCAGCCAAGAGACCCAGTACTTC. Protein: CASSLGSQETQYF.

The chain joins TRBV2 to TRBJ2-1; possible D gene TRBD2, 6 bases. From germline, CDR1 is SNHLY and CDR2 FYNNEI. Trimming shortened V by 7 bases and J by 1 base, and 11 bases separated the two germline ends. CDR3 length: 14 residues. For the CDR3, the DNA is TGTGCCAGCACCCGGGAGAGTTCCTACAATGAGCAGTTCTTC. It translates to CASTRESSYNEQFF. The full variable domain, completed using reference TRBV2 and TRBJ2-1, is EPEVTQTPSHQVTQMGQEVILRCVPISNHLYFYWYRQILGQKVEFLVSFYNNEISEKSEIFDDQFSVERPDGSNFTLKIRSTKLEDSAMYFCASTRESSYNEQFFGPGTRLTVL.

The chain joins TRBV7-9 to TRBJ2-4; 7 bases fit TRBD1. The ends lost 4 bases at V and 7 bases at J; junction bases unmatched: 1. CDR3 length equals 12 residues. From germline, CDR1 is SEHNR and CDR2 FQNEAQ (reference sequence). CDR3: CASSSDRNIQYF. The CDR3 DNA follows: TGTGCCAGCAGCTCGGACAGGAACATTCAGTACTTC.

V usage is TRBV6-5 and J usage is TRBJ1-1; perhaps TRBD1 as D (5 bases). Germline V CDR1 and CDR2: MNHEY, SVGAGI. V lost 0 bases and J 4 bases, leaving 9 bases between the germline ends. This CDR3 comprises 14 residues. CDR3 nucleotides: TGTGCCAGCAGTTACTCGAGGACAATCACTGAAGCTTTCTTT. Amino acid sequence: CASSYSRTITEAFF.

V is TRBV27 and J is TRBJ2-1; 9 bases are shared with TRBD2. This CDR3 region has 16 residues. Losses at the gene ends were 3 bases for V and 8 bases for J; bases not matched to a gene: 11. Per germline, CDR1 MNHEY and CDR2 SMNVEV (reference sequence). Here the CDR3 reads CASSFSSGETAHEQFF. The DNA of the CDR3 is TGTGCCAGCAGTTTTTCTAGCGGGGAAACGGCTCATGAGCAGTTCTTC.

The J gene is TRBJ2-3, the V gene TRBV9; TRBD2 matches at 9 bases. The CDR3 has 16 amino acids. Trimming cost V 5 bases and J 1 base; bases outside gene matches: 8. Germline-derived CDR1 and CDR2 are SGDLS and YYNGEE. This CDR3 reads CASSGGGGRGTDTQYF. The DNA for the CDR3 is TGTGCCAGCAGTGGGGGAGGCGGGAGGGGCACAGATACGCAGTATTTT. Filled out from reference TRBV9 and TRBJ2-3, the complete variable domain reads DSGVTQTPKHLITATGQRVTLRCSPRSGDLSVYWYQQSLDQGLQFLIQYYNGEERAKGNILERFSAQQFPDLHSELNLSSLELGDSALYFCASSGGGGRGTDTQYFGPGTRLTVL.

V is TRBV6-6 and J is TRBJ2-4, with TRBD1 matching 8 bases. From germline, CDR1 is MNHNY and CDR2 SVGAGI (reference sequence). The V and J ends lost 4 bases and 8 bases, in that order; junction bases with no gene match: 7. The CDR3 contains 14 residues. The CDR3 DNA follows: TGTGCCAGCAGTTCGAGGACAGGGCAGGACATTCAGTACTTC. Protein product: CASSSRTGQDIQYF.

J is TRBJ2-2 and V is TRBV7-2; 10 bases map to TRBD1. V lost 3 bases, J lost 6 bases, and 4 bases stayed unmatched. Germline V gene lookup returns CDR1 SGHTA and CDR2 FQGNSA. The CDR3 is 15 amino acids. CDR3 nucleotides: TGTGCCAGCAGCTTCAGGGACAGGGGATCCGGGGAGCTGTTTTTT. This encodes CASSFRDRGSGELFF.

The V call is TRBV2, the J call TRBJ1-5; possible D gene TRBD1, 6 bases. The V end was cut by 3 bases, the J end by 0 bases, with 15 bases between. Germline values: CDR1 SNHLY, CDR2 FYNNEI. The CDR3 contains 17 residues. CDR3 sequence reads: CASSDGTQLNSNQPQHF. The DNA of the CDR3 is TGTGCCAGCAGTGACGGGACACAACTAAATAGCAATCAGCCCCAGCATTTT.

The gene calls are TRBV5-1 and TRBJ1-1, with 8 bases identical to TRBD1. CDR3 length equals 15 residues. Germline-derived CDR1 and CDR2 are SGHRS and YFSETQ. V was pared by 3 bases and J by 4 bases, with 8 bases of the junction left unmatched. The CDR3 DNA sequence: TGCGCCAGCAGCTACGAAGACAGGGGAGCCACTGAAGCTTTCTTT. This codes for CASSYEDRGATEAFF.

For this clone: This sample also contains other DNA sequences that code for the same CDR3. The CDR3 nucleotides are TGTGCCAGCAGCCTGGGGCGGGGAAACACTGAAGCTTTCTTT. Translated, it gives CASSLGRGNTEAFF. The chain links TRBV11-3 to TRBJ1-1; D is possibly TRBD1 (5 bases). The CDR3 is made up of 14 amino acids. The ends were cut back, 5 bases at V and 2 bases at J, with 12 bases in the middle. From germline, CDR1 is SGHNT and CDR2 YENEEA.

The chain uses TRBV7-9 and TRBJ2-1; D perhaps matches TRBD1 (9 bases). V lost 5 bases and J lost 7, with 18 bases in between. The length of the CDR3 is 15 residues. Germline V gene sequence: CDR1 SEHNR, CDR2 FQNEAQ (reference sequence). CDR3 residues: CASSPGQGTRNEQFF. In DNA form, the CDR3 reads TGTGCCAGCAGCCCCGGACAGGGGACTAGGAATGAGCAGTTCTTC.